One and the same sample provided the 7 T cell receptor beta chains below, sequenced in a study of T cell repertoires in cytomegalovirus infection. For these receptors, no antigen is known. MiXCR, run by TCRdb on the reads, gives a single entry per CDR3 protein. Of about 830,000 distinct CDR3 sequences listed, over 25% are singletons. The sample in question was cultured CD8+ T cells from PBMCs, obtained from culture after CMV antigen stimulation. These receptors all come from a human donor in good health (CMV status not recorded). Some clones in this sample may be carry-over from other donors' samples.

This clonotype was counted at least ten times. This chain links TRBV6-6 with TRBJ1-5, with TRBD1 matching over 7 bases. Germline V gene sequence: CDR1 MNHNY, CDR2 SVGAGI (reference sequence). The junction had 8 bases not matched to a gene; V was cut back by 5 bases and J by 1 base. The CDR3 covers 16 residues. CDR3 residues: CASSHQGEGSNQPQHF. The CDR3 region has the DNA TGTGCCAGCAGTCATCAGGGGGAAGGAAGCAATCAGCCCCAGCATTTT.

CDR3 DNA sequence: TGTGCCTCTGAGGGACAGGGAACCGGGGAGCTGTTTTTT. Translation: CASEGQGTGELFF. The chain links TRBV6-5 to TRBJ2-2, with 9 bases identical to TRBD1. Germline-derived CDR1 and CDR2 are MNHEY and SVGAGI. The J segment lost 5 bases and the V segment lost 11 bases, leaving 6 bases of the junction unmatched. The CDR3 loop spans 13 amino acids.

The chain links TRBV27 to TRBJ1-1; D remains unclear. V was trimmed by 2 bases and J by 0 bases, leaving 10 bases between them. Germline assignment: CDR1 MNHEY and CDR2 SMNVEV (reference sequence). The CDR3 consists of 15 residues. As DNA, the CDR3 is TGTGCCAGCAGTTTAGCCGGGATAATGAACACTGAAGCTTTCTTT. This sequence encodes CASSLAGIMNTEAFF.

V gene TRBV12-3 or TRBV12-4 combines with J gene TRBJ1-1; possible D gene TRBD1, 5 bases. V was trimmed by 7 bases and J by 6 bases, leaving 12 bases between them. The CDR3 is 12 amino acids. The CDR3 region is CASTLGVAEAFF. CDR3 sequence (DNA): TGTGCCAGCACCTTAGGGGTGGCTGAAGCTTTCTTT.

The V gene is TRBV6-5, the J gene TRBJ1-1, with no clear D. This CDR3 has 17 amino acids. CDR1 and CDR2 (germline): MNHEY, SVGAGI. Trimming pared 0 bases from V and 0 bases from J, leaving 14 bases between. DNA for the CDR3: TGTGCCAGCAGTTACTCGGTGGGTTTGCCATTGAACACTGAAGCTTTCTTT. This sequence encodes CASSYSVGLPLNTEAFF.

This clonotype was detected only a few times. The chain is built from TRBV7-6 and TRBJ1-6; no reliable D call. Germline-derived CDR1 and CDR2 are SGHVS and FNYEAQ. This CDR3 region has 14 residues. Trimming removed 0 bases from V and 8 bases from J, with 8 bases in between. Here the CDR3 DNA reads TGTGCCAGCAGCTTAGCGGGTGGGGATTCACCCCTCCACTTT. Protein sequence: CASSLAGGDSPLHF.

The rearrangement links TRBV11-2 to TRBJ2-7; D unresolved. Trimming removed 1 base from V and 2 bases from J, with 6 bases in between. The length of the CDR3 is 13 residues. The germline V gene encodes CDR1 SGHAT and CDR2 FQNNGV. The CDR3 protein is CASSLGYPYEQYF. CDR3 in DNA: TGTGCCAGCAGCTTAGGATACCCCTACGAGCAGTACTTC.